A selection of T cell receptor beta chains follows, all from one sample in a study of blood T cells in healthy people across ages. Each CDR3 protein is one row after TCRdb ran MiXCR on the 5' RACE reads. This sample has 600,000 or so distinct CDR3 sequences; roughly 21% occur once, and the top ten carry roughly 3.7%. Sequencing was done on a sample of blood. All receptors derive from a man aged 65 to 85 in good health. CDR3s include the opening cysteine and the closing phenylalanine or tryptophan. The D gene is left open where the match is weak. Some rows have no size entry. The others give once, few or many, or a class for an expanded clone.

>.|many|TRBV18|TRBJ2-7
TGTGCCAGCTCACTGGACCCTATGAGAGGACGGCAGTACTTC
CASSLDPMRGRQYF
>.|.|TRBV11-2|TRBJ2-4
TGTGCCAGCAGCTCTAATTTTGGGGGGCTAGCCAAAAACATTCAGTACTTC
CASSSNFGGLAKNIQYF
>TRBD2|.|TRBV5-1|TRBJ2-1
TGCGCCAGCAGCTTGGGCGGGAGTGAAAATGAGCAGTTCTTC
CASSLGGSENEQFF
>.|many|TRBV7-9|TRBJ1-1
TGTGCCAGCAGCCTGGACATGAACACTGAAGCTTTCTTT
CASSLDMNTEAFF
>.|few|TRBV20-1|TRBJ2-1
TGCAGTGCTGGGGATCTTCAATCTGAGCAGTTCTTC
CSAGDLQSEQFF
>.|few|TRBV7-7|TRBJ2-1
TGTGCTAGCAGCTTGGGGCCCGGCCCAGATGAGCAGTTCTTC
CASSLGPGPDEQFF
>.|.|TRBV7-9|TRBJ2-1
TGTGCCAGCAGCCCGGAACTAGCTGGAGGGTTTTATGAGCAGTTCTTC
CASSPELAGGFYEQFF
>.|many|TRBV5-1|TRBJ2-7
TGTGCCAGCAGTAGGGGACAAGCCTACGAGCAGTACTTC
CASSRGQAYEQYF
>.|few|TRBV10-3|TRBJ2-7
TGTGCCATCAGTCACGGTGCTAGCGCGTCCTACGAGCAGTACTTC
CAISHGASASYEQYF
>TRBD2|few|TRBV20-1|TRBJ2-5
TGCAGTGCTAGGTCCAGCGGGAGGGTAGAGACCCAGTACTTC
CSARSSGRVETQYF
>TRBD1|.|TRBV29-1|TRBJ2-7
TGCGGCGTTTCCACGGGACAGGGTACGGCCGAGCAGTACTTC
CGVSTGQGTAEQYF
>TRBD2|.|TRBV27|TRBJ2-2
TGTGCCAGCAGTTTATCGGGTGGGAGGGGCACCGGGGAGCTGTTTTTT
CASSLSGGRGTGELFF
>.|few|TRBV20-1|TRBJ2-5
TGCAGTGCTAGAACTGTTGAGGGGAAGGAGACCCAGTACTTC
CSARTVEGKETQYF
>.|few|TRBV12-3/TRBV12-4|TRBJ2-7
TGTGCCAGCAGTTGGTTGGGGGACCGCCCCTACGAGCAGTACTTC
CASSWLGDRPYEQYF
>.|once|TRBV5-1|TRBJ2-1
TGCGCCAGCAGCTCGCTGGGGGATGTATACAATGAGCAGTTCTTC
CASSSLGDVYNEQFF
>TRBD1|few|TRBV3-1|TRBJ2-2
TGTGCCAGCGGGACAGGGGTCACCGGGGAGCTGTTTTTT
CASGTGVTGELFF
>.|.|TRBV5-1|TRBJ2-7
TGCGCCAGCAGCTTGGACACGGGACGATACGAGCAGTACTTC
CASSLDTGRYEQYF
>TRBD2|.|TRBV20-1|TRBJ2-3
TGCAGTGCTTCAGATCGTCGGCGGGAGGCCACAGATACGCAGTATTTT
CSASDRRREATDTQYF
>TRBD1|.|TRBV20-1|TRBJ2-4
TGCAGTGCCTCTAAACCGGGACAGGGGGCCAAAAACATTCAGTACTTC
CSASKPGQGAKNIQYF
>TRBD1|few|TRBV5-1|TRBJ2-3
TGCGCCAGCAGCAGCGGACAGGGGGGAGATACGCAGTATTTT
CASSSGQGGDTQYF
>TRBD2|.|TRBV7-2|TRBJ2-7
TGTGCCAGCAGCTTAGTAGCTGGGACTAGCGGAACCTACGAGCAGTACTTC
CASSLVAGTSGTYEQYF
>TRBD2|few|TRBV7-7|TRBJ2-3
TGTGCTAGCAGCCCGGGGACTAGCGGGAGTCGAGGAGATACGCAGTATTTT
CASSPGTSGSRGDTQYF
>TRBD2|few|TRBV18|TRBJ2-5
TGTGCCAGCTCACCCGGGACTAGGAGAGAGACCCAGTACTTC
CASSPGTRRETQYF
>TRBD1|.|TRBV10-3|TRBJ2-3
TGTGCCGTCAACTTGGACAGGGGTGATACGCAGTATTTT
CAVNLDRGDTQYF
>.|.|TRBV7-2|TRBJ2-5
TGTGCCAGCAGCGCGGTCCCAGGGTTGAGGACCCAGTACTTC
CASSAVPGLRTQYF
>TRBD1|.|TRBV29-1|TRBJ1-4
TGCAGCGTTGGGGACAGAACTAATGAAAAACTGTTTTTT
CSVGDRTNEKLFF
>.|many|TRBV27|TRBJ2-5
TGTGCCAGCAGCAAGACTAGAAAGCAAGAGACCCAGTACTTC
CASSKTRKQETQYF
>.|.|TRBV4-1|TRBJ1-3
TGCGCCAGCAGCCAGGCACAGGGAATTGGAAACACCATATATTTT
CASSQAQGIGNTIYF
>.|.|TRBV20-1|TRBJ2-1
TGCAGTGCTAGTAAGTCGAGCTCCTACAATGAGCAGTTCTTC
CSASKSSSYNEQFF
>TRBD2|.|TRBV5-1|TRBJ2-5
TGCGCCAGCAGCCCTAGCGGGAGGGCGATGGAGACCCAGTACTTC
CASSPSGRAMETQYF
>TRBD1|many|TRBV20-1|TRBJ2-5
TGCAGTGCTAGCGGGACAGGGGGCAAAACGGGTCTGGAGACCCAGTACTTC
CSASGTGGKTGLETQYF
>.|.|TRBV6-2/TRBV6-3|TRBJ2-7
TGTGCCAGCACCTTCCAGGCAGGGAGCTCCTACGAGCAGTACTTC
CASTFQAGSSYEQYF
>.|.|TRBV5-1|TRBJ1-1
TGCGCCAGCAGCTTGGGGTCCAGGATGGGAAACACTGAAGCTTTCTTT
CASSLGSRMGNTEAFF
>TRBD2|many|TRBV29-1|TRBJ2-5
TGCAGCGTTGAAGGACTAGCGGAAGAGACCCAGTACTTC
CSVEGLAEETQYF
>.|once|TRBV7-9|TRBJ1-1
TGTGCCAGCAGCTTAGCAGGGGGGGCAACTGAAGCTTTCTTT
CASSLAGGATEAFF
>TRBD1|.|TRBV6-2/TRBV6-3|TRBJ1-5
TGTGCCAGCAAATATGGGACAGGGGGTAACAATCAGCCCCAGCATTTT
CASKYGTGGNNQPQHF
>.|.|TRBV15|TRBJ2-5
TGTGCCACCAGCAGCGGAGTAGAGACCCAGTACTTC
CATSSGVETQYF
>TRBD2|.|TRBV7-3|TRBJ2-3
TGTGCCAGCAGCCGGTCGAGGCGGGAGCGGACAGATACGCAGTATTTT
CASSRSRRERTDTQYF